The clone carrying this T cell receptor (beta chain) was counted ten times or more. Template switching (which added a universal primer site) was used, and cDNA carried unique molecular identifiers. MiXCR, applied by TCRdb to the 5' RACE reads, yields one record per CDR3 protein. The table shows 500,000 or so distinct CDR3 sequences, with 13% to 15% occurring only once. CDR3 length: 15 residues. V lost 6 bases and J lost 1; bases outside the gene matches: 9. Per the germline V gene, CDR1 is MNHNS and CDR2 is SASEGT. This sample was included in a study of identical twins. The sample also formed part of further work on yellow fever vaccine responses in identical twins.

The sequencing input was CD4+ T cells sorted from blood. The chain joins TRBV6-1 to TRBJ2-7, with TRBD2 identical over 7 bases. This TCR came from a woman aged 18-29 years in good health. This chain's CDR3 is CASSPFSGSSYEQYF. DNA for the CDR3: TGTGCCAGCAGCCCTTTTAGCGGGTCATCCTACGAGCAGTACTTC.